The T cell receptor beta chain under discussion was sequenced for a study of tumor-infiltrating lymphocytes in primary liver carcinoma. For blood RNA, unsorted whole blood served as the source, and germline DNA was extracted too. The investigators made TCR beta cDNA from around 530 ng total RNA, using a constant-region primer. Amplification in three nested multiplex PCR rounds with slightly modified ARM-PCR gave rise to TCR beta libraries. Two initial PCR rounds of about 11 cycles each paired TRBV1-TRBV30 forward primers with a C-beta reverse primer. TCRdb re-called the multiplex PCR reads with MiXCR, one entry per CDR3 protein. The data contain 300,000 to 350,000 distinct CDR3 sequences, roughly 60% of them singletons. Germline V gene data show CDR1 as SGHVS and CDR2 as FQNEAQ. Trimming removed 7 bases from V and 4 bases from J, with 23 bases in between. The CDR3 contains 17 residues.

The TCR was taken from a woman aged 25 to 39 with primary liver carcinoma and hepatitis B virus infection. What was sequenced was peripheral blood. The V gene is TRBV7-8, the J gene TRBJ2-1; possibly TRBD2 for D (6 bases). The CDR3 sequence is CASNSRRGGLDYNEQFF. The CDR3 DNA reads as TGTGCCAGCAACTCGCGGCGGGGCGGGCTGGATTACAATGAGCAGTTCTTC.